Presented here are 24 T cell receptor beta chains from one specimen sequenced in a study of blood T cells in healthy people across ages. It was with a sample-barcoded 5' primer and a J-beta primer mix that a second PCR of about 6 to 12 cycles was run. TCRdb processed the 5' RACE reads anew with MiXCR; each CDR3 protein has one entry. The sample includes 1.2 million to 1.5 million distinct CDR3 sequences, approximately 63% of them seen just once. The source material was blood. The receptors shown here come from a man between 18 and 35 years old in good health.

The CDR3 loop reads CASSLVAGGLQETQYF. The CDR3 DNA is TGTGCCAGCAGTTTAGTTGCGGGGGGACTCCAAGAGACCCAGTACTTC. This rearrangement joins TRBV12-3 or TRBV12-4 to TRBJ2-5; 8 nucleotides match TRBD2. The CDR3 length is 16 residues. Trimming took 1 base from V and 1 from J; bases not matched to a gene: 5.

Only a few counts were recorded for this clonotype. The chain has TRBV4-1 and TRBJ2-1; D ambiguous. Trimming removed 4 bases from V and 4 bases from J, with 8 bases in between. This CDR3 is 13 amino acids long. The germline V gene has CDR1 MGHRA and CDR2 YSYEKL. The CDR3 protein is CASSPTEYNEQFF. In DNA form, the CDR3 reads TGCGCCAGCAGCCCGACGGAGTACAATGAGCAGTTCTTC.

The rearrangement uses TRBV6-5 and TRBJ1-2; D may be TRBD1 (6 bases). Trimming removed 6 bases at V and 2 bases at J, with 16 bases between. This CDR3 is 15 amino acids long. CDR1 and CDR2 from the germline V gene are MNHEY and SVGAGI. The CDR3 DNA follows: TGTGCCAGCAGACCTGGACAGATGTTGAACTATGGCTACACCTTC. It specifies CASRPGQMLNYGYTF.

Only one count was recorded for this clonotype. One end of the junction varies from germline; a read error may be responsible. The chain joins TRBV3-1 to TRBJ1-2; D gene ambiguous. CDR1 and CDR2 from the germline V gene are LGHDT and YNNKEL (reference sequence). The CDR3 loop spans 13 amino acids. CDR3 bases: TGTACCAGCAGCCAAGATTGGAACTATGGCTACACCTTC. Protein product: CTSSQDWNYGYTF.

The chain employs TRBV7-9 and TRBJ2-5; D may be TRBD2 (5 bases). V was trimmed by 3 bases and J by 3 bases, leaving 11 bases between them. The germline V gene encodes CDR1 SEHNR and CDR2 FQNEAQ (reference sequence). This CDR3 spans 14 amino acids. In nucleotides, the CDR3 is TGTGCCAGCAGCTTGGTGGACTTGGAAGAGACCCAGTACTTC. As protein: CASSLVDLEETQYF. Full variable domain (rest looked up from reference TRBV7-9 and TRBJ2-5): DTGVSQNPRHKITKRGQNVTFRCDPISEHNRLYWYRQTLGQGPEFLTYFQNEAQLEKSRLLSDRFSAERPKGSFSTLEIQRTEQGDSAMYLCASSLVDLEETQYFGPGTRLLVL.

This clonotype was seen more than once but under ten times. CDR3 DNA sequence: TGCAGTGCTAGAGATCGTGGGGTCCCCCCGGTAGGGACTAGCGGGGTTGTGCAGTTCTTC. As protein: CSARDRGVPPVGTSGVVQFF. The rearrangement links TRBV20-1 to TRBJ2-1; 13 bases map to TRBD2. Losses at the gene ends were 0 bases for V and 12 bases for J; bases not matched to a gene: 23. Germline CDR1 DFQATT, CDR2 SNEGSKA (reference sequence). This CDR3 comprises 20 residues.

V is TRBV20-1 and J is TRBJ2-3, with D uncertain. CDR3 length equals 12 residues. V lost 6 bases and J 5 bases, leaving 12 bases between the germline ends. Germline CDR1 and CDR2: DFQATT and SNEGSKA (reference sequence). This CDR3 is CSAERWEDTQYF. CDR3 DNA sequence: TGCAGTGCGGAGAGGTGGGAAGATACGCAGTATTTT.

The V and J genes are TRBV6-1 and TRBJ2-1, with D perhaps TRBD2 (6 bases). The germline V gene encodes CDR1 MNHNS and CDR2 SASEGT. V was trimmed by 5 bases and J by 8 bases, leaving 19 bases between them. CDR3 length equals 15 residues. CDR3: CASSTRDLGGDEQFF. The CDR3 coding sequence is TGTGCCAGCAGTACCCGGGACTTAGGTGGGGATGAGCAGTTCTTC.

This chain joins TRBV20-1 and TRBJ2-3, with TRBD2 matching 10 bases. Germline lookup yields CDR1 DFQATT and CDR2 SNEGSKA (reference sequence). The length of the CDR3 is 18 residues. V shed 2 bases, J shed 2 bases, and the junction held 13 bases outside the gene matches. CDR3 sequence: CSARPGDTSGAPTDTQYF. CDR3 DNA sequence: TGCAGTGCTAGACCGGGGGATACTAGCGGGGCTCCCACAGATACGCAGTATTTT.

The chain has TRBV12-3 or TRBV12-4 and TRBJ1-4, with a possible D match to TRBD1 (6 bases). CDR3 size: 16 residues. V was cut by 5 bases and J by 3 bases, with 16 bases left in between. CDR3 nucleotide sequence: TGTGCCAGCAGTCGGGACAATCTGAGAGCTAATGAAAAACTGTTTTTT. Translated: CASSRDNLRANEKLFF.

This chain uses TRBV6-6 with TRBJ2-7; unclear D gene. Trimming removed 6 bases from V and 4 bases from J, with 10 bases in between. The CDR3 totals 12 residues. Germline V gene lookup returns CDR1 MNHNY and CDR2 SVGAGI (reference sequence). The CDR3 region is CASRKSLYEQYF. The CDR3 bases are TGTGCCAGCAGGAAGTCCCTTTACGAGCAGTACTTC.

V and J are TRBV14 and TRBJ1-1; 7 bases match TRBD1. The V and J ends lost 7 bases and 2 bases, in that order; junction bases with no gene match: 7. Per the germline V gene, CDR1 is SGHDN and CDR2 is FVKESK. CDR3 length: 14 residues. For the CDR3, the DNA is TGTGCCAGCACCCCGGACAGGCTTAACACTGAAGCTTTCTTT. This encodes CASTPDRLNTEAFF.

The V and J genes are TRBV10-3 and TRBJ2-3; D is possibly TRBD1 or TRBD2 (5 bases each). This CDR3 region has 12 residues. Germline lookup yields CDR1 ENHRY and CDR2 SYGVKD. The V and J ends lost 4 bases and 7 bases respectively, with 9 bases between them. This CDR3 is CAISVEGNTQYF. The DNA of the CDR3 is TGTGCCATCAGTGTAGAGGGGAATACGCAGTATTTT.

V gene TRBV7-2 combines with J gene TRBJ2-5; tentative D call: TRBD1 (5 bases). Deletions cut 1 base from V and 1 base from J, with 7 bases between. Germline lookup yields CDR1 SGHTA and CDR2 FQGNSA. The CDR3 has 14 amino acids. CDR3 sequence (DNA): TGTGCCAGCAGCTTAGACAGGTCCCAAGAGACCCAGTACTTC. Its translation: CASSLDRSQETQYF.

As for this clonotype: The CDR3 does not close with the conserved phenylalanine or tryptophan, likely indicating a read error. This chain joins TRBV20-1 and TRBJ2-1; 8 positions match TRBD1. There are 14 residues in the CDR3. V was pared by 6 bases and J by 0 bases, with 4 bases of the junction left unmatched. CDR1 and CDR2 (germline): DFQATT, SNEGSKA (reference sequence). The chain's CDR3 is CSADRASSYNEQFL. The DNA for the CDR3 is TGCAGTGCGGACAGGGCGAGCTCCTACAATGAGCAGTTCCTC.

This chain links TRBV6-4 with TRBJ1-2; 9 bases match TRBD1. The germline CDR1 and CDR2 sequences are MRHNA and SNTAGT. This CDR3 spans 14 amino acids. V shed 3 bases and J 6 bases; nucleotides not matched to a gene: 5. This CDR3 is CASSDTGGGDGYTF. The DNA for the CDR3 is TGTGCCAGCAGTGATACAGGGGGCGGAGATGGCTACACCTTC.

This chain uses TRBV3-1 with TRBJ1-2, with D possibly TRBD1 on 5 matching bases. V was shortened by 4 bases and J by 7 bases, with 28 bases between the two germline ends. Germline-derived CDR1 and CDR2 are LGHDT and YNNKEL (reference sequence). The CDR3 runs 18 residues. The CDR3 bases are TGTGCCAGCAGCCCCCATCTCAAATCTGCCCGGTATCAGGGTGGCTACACCTTC. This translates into CASSPHLKSARYQGGYTF.

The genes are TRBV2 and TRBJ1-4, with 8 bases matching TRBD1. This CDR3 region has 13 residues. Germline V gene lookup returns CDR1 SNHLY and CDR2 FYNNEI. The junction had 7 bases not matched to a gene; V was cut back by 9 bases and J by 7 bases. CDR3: CARRQGWAEKLFF. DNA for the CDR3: TGTGCCAGGAGACAGGGGTGGGCTGAAAAACTGTTTTTT.

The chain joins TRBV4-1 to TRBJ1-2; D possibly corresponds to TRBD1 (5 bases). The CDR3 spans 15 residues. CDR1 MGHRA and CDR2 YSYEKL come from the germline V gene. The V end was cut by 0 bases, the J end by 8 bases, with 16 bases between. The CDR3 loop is CASSQDPGGFSGYTF. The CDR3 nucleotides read TGCGCCAGCAGCCAAGATCCCGGGGGATTCAGCGGCTACACCTTC.

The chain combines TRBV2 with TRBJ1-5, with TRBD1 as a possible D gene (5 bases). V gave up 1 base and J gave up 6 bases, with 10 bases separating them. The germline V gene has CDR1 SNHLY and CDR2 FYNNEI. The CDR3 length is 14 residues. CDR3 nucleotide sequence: TGTGCCAGCAGTGAAGTCAGGGTGACTCAGCCCCAGCATTTT. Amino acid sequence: CASSEVRVTQPQHF. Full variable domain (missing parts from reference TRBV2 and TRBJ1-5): EPEVTQTPSHQVTQMGQEVILRCVPISNHLYFYWYRQILGQKVEFLVSFYNNEISEKSEIFDDQFSVERPDGSNFTLKIRSTKLEDSAMYFCASSEVRVTQPQHFGDGTRLSIL.

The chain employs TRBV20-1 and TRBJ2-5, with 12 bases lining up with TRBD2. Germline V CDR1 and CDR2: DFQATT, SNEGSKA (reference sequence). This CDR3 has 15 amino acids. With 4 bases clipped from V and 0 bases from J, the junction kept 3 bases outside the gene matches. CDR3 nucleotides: TGCAGTGCTATCCGACTAGCGGGGGACCAAGAGACCCAGTACTTC. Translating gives CSAIRLAGDQETQYF.

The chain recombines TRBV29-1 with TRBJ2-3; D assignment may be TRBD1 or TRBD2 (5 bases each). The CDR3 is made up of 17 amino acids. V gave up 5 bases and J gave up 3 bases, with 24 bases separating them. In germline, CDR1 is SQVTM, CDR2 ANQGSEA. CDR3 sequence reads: CSVLRVGDRRPTDTQYF. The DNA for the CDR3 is TGCAGCGTTCTGCGGGTCGGGGACCGACGACCTACAGATACGCAGTATTTT.

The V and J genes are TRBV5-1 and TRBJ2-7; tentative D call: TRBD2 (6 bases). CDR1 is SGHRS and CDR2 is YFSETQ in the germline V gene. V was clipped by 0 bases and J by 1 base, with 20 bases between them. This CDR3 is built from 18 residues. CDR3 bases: TGCGCCAGCAGCTTGGGCTACCGCGGGAACGAGAAATCCTACGAGCAGTACTTC. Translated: CASSLGYRGNEKSYEQYF. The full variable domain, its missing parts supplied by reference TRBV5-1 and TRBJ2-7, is KAGVTQTPRYLIKTRGQQVTLSCSPISGHRSVSWYQQTPGQGLQFLFEYFSETQRNKGNFPGRFSGRQFSNSRSEMNVSTLELGDSALYLCASSLGYRGNEKSYEQYFGPGTRLTVT.

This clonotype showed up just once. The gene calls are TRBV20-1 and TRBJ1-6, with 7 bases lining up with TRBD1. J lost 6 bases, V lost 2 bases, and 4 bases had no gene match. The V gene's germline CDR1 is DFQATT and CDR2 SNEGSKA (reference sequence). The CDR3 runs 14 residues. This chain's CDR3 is CSARNDRANSPLHF. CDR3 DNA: TGCAGTGCTAGAAATGACAGGGCTAATTCACCCCTCCACTTT.